Each of the 30 T cell receptor beta chains below was sequenced from the same sample in a study of cytomegalovirus exposure and HLA in healthy donors. Primers for the PCR totalled 60 Vbeta and 13 Jbeta. Using immunoSEQ multiplex PCR, the repertoire was profiled, and TCRdb retains in-frame clones only, with some absent. The sample includes 200,000 to 250,000 clones, roughly 80% seen only once; the top ten take 2.5% to 3.5%. The sequencing sample was made of PBMCs. The receptors originated from a man aged 30-40 years in good health and CMV-seronegative.

The chain carries TRBV5-6 and TRBJ2-3; 11 nucleotides match TRBD2. With 3 bases clipped from V and 0 bases from J, the junction kept 9 bases outside the gene matches. Germline-derived CDR1 and CDR2 are SGHDT and YYEEEE. The CDR3 extends over 18 amino acids. The CDR3 spells CASSWGLADIFSTDTQYF. The CDR3 DNA is TGTGCCAGCAGCTGGGGACTAGCGGATATCTTTAGCACAGATACGCAGTATTTT.

The chain employs TRBV6-5 and TRBJ1-1; 7 bases match TRBD1. V trimming: 2 bases; J trimming: 6 bases; junction bases outside the gene matches: 6. The CDR3 runs to 14 residues. CDR1 and CDR2 from the germline V gene are MNHEY and SVGAGI. The CDR3 region has the DNA TGTGCCAGCAGTTACGGACAGGAAAGGGCTGAAGCTTTCTTT. This encodes CASSYGQERAEAFF.

This chain joins TRBV4-2 and TRBJ2-3, with unresolved D. The CDR3 consists of 15 residues. Per the germline V gene, CDR1 is LGHNA and CDR2 is YNFKEQ. Trimming took 3 bases from V and 1 from J, leaving 11 bases between them. This CDR3 is CASSHADRGTDTQYF. CDR3 DNA sequence: TGTGCCAGCAGCCACGCTGATCGGGGCACAGATACGCAGTATTTT.

The J gene is TRBJ2-2, the V gene TRBV2; 8 bases fit TRBD1. V shed 7 bases and J 4 bases; nucleotides not matched to a gene: 5. Germline-derived CDR1 and CDR2 are SNHLY and FYNNEI. The CDR3 covers 14 residues. The CDR3 bases are TGTGCCAGCAATGACAGGGGAAGCACCGGGGAGCTGTTTTTT. Translating it yields CASNDRGSTGELFF.

This chain connects TRBV7-3 to TRBJ2-1, with D possibly TRBD1 on 6 matching bases. From germline, CDR1 is SGHTA and CDR2 FQGTGA. CDR3 length equals 14 residues. The germline V and J ends were trimmed by 6 bases and 3 bases, with 12 bases remaining between them. The CDR3 coding sequence is TGTGCCAGCAGTCTGCTAGGGGGCTACAATGAGCAGTTCTTC. Translation: CASSLLGGYNEQFF.

This chain links TRBV6-1 with TRBJ1-1; no clear D. The germline CDR1 and CDR2 sequences are MNHNS and SASEGT. The CDR3 covers 15 residues. V was pared by 1 base and J by 3 bases, with 12 bases between. The CDR3 region has the DNA TGTGCCAGCAGTGAAGTCCACTTCGGAGACACTGAAGCTTTCTTT. Protein: CASSEVHFGDTEAFF.

V gene TRBV6-1 combines with J gene TRBJ1-2, with TRBD1 identical over 8 bases. CDR1 is MNHNS and CDR2 is SASEGT in the germline V gene. CDR3 length equals 15 residues. J was trimmed by 5 bases and V by 3 bases; bases with no gene match: 8. CDR3 DNA sequence: TGTGCCAGCAGTGACCCGGGACAGGTGGTATATGGCTACACCTTC. This codes for CASSDPGQVVYGYTF.

Only one count was recorded for this clone. The chain employs TRBV7-3 and TRBJ2-1, with 11 bases identical to TRBD2. CDR1 is SGHTA and CDR2 is FQGTGA in the germline V gene. V gave up 0 bases and J gave up 5 bases; unmatched junction bases: 3. The CDR3 is 16 amino acids. For the CDR3, the DNA is TGTGCCAGCAGCTTAACGGTACTAGCGGGGGACAATGAGCAGTTCTTC. This translates into CASSLTVLAGDNEQFF.

This clone was seen only a few times. V usage is TRBV5-1 and J usage is TRBJ2-7; TRBD1 aligns across 10 bases. The CDR3 spans 15 residues. V lost 0 bases to trimming and J lost 7 bases; unmatched junction nucleotides: 7. Germline CDR1 reads SGHRS; CDR2 reads YFSETQ. CDR3 loop: CASSLARDRGREQYF. The CDR3 region has the DNA TGCGCCAGCAGCTTGGCCAGGGACAGGGGTCGGGAGCAGTACTTC.

This chain joins TRBV4-2 and TRBJ2-3, with TRBD2 matching over 8 bases. The CDR3 totals 15 residues. V lost 0 bases and J lost 6; bases outside the gene matches: 5. Germline V CDR1 and CDR2: LGHNA, YNFKEQ. This CDR3 is CASSQDGGGPDTQYF. The CDR3 DNA reads as TGTGCCAGCAGCCAAGACGGGGGGGGGCCTGATACGCAGTATTTT.

The rearrangement joins TRBV4-1 to TRBJ1-4; D unresolved. The germline gives CDR1 MGHRA, CDR2 YSYEKL. Trimming pared 0 bases from V and 5 bases from J, leaving 16 bases between. The CDR3 totals 17 residues. The DNA of the CDR3 is TGCGCCAGCAGCCAAGATATGGGCACAGCGGAGAATGAAAAACTGTTTTTT. Translation gives CASSQDMGTAENEKLFF.

The V gene is TRBV7-9, the J gene TRBJ2-5; D might be TRBD1 (5 bases). V lost 2 bases and J 5 bases, leaving 15 bases between the germline ends. The CDR3 sequence is 15 residues long. Germline V gives CDR1 SEHNR, CDR2 FQNEAQ (reference sequence). Here the CDR3 DNA reads TGTGCCAGCAGCTTAAGGCAGGGATTATCGGAGACCCAGTACTTC. Translating it yields CASSLRQGLSETQYF.

The chain uses TRBV27 and TRBJ1-4, with TRBD1 identical over 8 bases. This CDR3 spans 15 amino acids. The V and J ends lost 5 bases and 7 bases, in that order; junction bases with no gene match: 9. Germline V lookup: CDR1 MNHEY, CDR2 SMNVEV (reference sequence). This CDR3 is CASSPRDRTSEKLFF. The CDR3 DNA reads TGTGCCAGCAGTCCCCGGGACAGGACGTCTGAAAAACTGTTTTTT.

The J gene is TRBJ2-2, the V gene TRBV4-1; D is unclear. The CDR3 runs 17 residues. Germline V gives CDR1 MGHRA, CDR2 YSYEKL. The V end was cut by 5 bases, the J end by 0 bases, with 16 bases between. In DNA, the CDR3 is TGCGCCAGCAGCGTTCTAAATTTGATCGCGAACACCGGGGAGCTGTTTTTT. Its translation: CASSVLNLIANTGELFF.

This rearrangement joins TRBV7-9 to TRBJ2-1; D possibly corresponds to TRBD1 (5 bases). Germline assignment: CDR1 SEHNR and CDR2 FQNEAQ (reference sequence). V shed 5 bases and J shed 8 bases, with 16 bases lying between them. The CDR3 is 14 residues long. The CDR3 DNA follows: TGTGCCAGCAGCCTAGGGGCTCTGCCAGATGAGCAGTTCTTC. Amino acids: CASSLGALPDEQFF.

The chain is built from TRBV2 and TRBJ2-4; possibly TRBD1 for D (5 bases). The V and J ends lost 7 bases and 6 bases respectively, with 13 bases between them. The germline V gene has CDR1 SNHLY and CDR2 FYNNEI. The CDR3 spans 13 residues. In DNA form, the CDR3 reads TGTGCCAGCAACCAGGGTATGGGAAACATTCAGTACTTC. Translating gives CASNQGMGNIQYF.

V and J are TRBV7-9 and TRBJ2-5; TRBD2 might be the D (6 bases). Germline V CDR1 and CDR2: SEHNR, FQNEAQ (reference sequence). This CDR3 is 14 amino acids long. V dropped 1 base and J dropped 6 bases, with 12 bases sitting between them. The CDR3, as DNA: TGTGCCAGCAGCTTAGAGGCGGGGCCCAAGACCCAGTACTTC. It translates to CASSLEAGPKTQYF.

The chain recombines TRBV19 with TRBJ2-3, with D maybe TRBD2 (5 bases). CDR3 length: 15 residues. Between the trimmed V and J ends, which lost 2 bases and 5 bases, there was a span of 14 bases. Germline V CDR1 and CDR2: LNHDA, SQIVND (reference sequence). CDR3 region: CASSISASGGDTQYF. DNA for the CDR3: TGTGCCAGTAGTATATCGGCCAGCGGAGGAGATACGCAGTATTTT.

The V call is TRBV5-4, the J call TRBJ1-2; 7 bases match TRBD1. This CDR3 spans 15 amino acids. The J segment lost 3 bases and the V segment lost 0 bases, leaving 5 bases of the junction unmatched. Germline lookup yields CDR1 SGHNT and CDR2 YYREEE (reference sequence). CDR3 loop: CASSLEGAVYYGYTF. The CDR3 nucleotides are TGTGCCAGCAGCTTGGAGGGGGCCGTGTACTATGGCTACACCTTC.

The chain joins TRBV21-1 to TRBJ2-7; the DNA was not compared with TRBD1, the D call given in the table. TRBV21-1 is a pseudogene locus. This CDR3 is 18 amino acids long. The CDR3 bases are TGTGCCAGCAGCAATCTTGGAGGGGACAGGACCAACAGGTACGAGCAGTACTTC. It codes for CASSNLGGDRTNRYEQYF.

A few counts support this clone. V gene TRBV28 combines with J gene TRBJ1-2, with D uncertain. The CDR3 has 16 amino acids. Germline V CDR1 and CDR2: MDHEN, SYDVKM. V was cut by 5 bases and J by 4 bases, with 20 bases left in between. The CDR3 DNA is TGTGCCAGCAGTACTCCGGACTTCCGTGCCGCCTATGGCTACACCTTC. This gives the protein CASSTPDFRAAYGYTF.

This clone was detected a few times. The chain recombines TRBV5-1 with TRBJ2-3; tentatively, D is TRBD1 (5 bases). Germline V CDR1 and CDR2: SGHRS, YFSETQ. V lost 4 bases to trimming and J lost 1 base, with 10 bases between them. The CDR3 has 14 residues. The DNA of the CDR3 is TGCGCCAGCAGCCAAGACAGAGGCACAGATACGCAGTATTTT. This sequence encodes CASSQDRGTDTQYF.

The chain has TRBV27 and TRBJ1-2; 9 nucleotides align to TRBD1. CDR3 size: 16 residues. Germline loops: CDR1 MNHEY, CDR2 SMNVEV (reference sequence). The junction had 9 bases not matched to a gene; V was cut back by 2 bases and J by 5 bases. The CDR3 loop reads CASSLTGQGVLYGYTF. The CDR3 bases are TGTGCCAGCAGTTTAACGGGACAGGGAGTCCTATATGGCTACACCTTC.

This clone was seen a few times. The chain recombines TRBV15 with TRBJ1-1; 9 nucleotides agree with TRBD1. The CDR3 has 16 residues. Germline V gene lookup returns CDR1 LNHNV and CDR2 YYDKDF (reference sequence). Trimming took 2 bases from V and 3 from J; bases not matched to a gene: 7. The CDR3 spells CATSRFTGGVDTEAFF. The DNA for the CDR3 is TGTGCCACCAGCAGATTTACAGGGGGCGTTGACACTGAAGCTTTCTTT.

This chain connects TRBV7-2 to TRBJ2-7, with 7 bases identical to TRBD2. V lost 5 bases and J lost 0; bases outside the gene matches: 7. Germline-derived CDR1 and CDR2 are SGHTA and FQGNSA. The CDR3 consists of 15 residues. CDR3: CASSPGWGGSYEQYF. The CDR3 DNA is TGTGCCAGCAGCCCTGGGTGGGGGGGCTCCTACGAGCAGTACTTC.

The chain uses TRBV29-1 and TRBJ1-2, with D perhaps TRBD1 (5 bases). CDR1 is SQVTM, CDR2 ANQGSEA, per germline. V gave up 2 bases and J gave up 7 bases, with 14 bases separating them. The CDR3 runs 13 residues. In DNA, the CDR3 is TGCAGCGTTGAATGGGAGGGGTACTTTGGCTACACCTTC. It is translated as CSVEWEGYFGYTF.

The chain joins TRBV18 to TRBJ2-7, with TRBD1 as a possible D gene (5 bases). CDR1 and CDR2 (germline): KGHSH, LQKENI. The V gene lost 4 bases and the J gene lost 0 bases, with 19 bases spanning the gap. The CDR3 has 17 amino acids. The CDR3 protein is CASSHGLVRVDSYEQYF. CDR3 DNA sequence: TGTGCCAGCTCACACGGATTGGTCAGGGTCGACTCCTACGAGCAGTACTTC.

Here the CDR3 reads CASSDGGRGNNEKLFF. The CDR3 nucleotides are TGTGCCAGCAGCGATGGAGGCAGGGGCAATAATGAAAAACTGTTTTTT. The V gene is TRBV5-6, the J gene TRBJ1-4; perhaps TRBD1 as D (6 bases). Per the germline V gene, CDR1 is SGHDT and CDR2 is YYEEEE. This CDR3 has 16 amino acids. V lost 4 bases and J lost 4, with 17 bases in between.

This clone was detected only a few times. J is TRBJ2-7 and V is TRBV28; perhaps TRBD2 as D (6 bases). The germline V gene has CDR1 MDHEN and CDR2 SYDVKM. The length of the CDR3 is 17 residues. Trimming shortened V by 6 bases and J by 3 bases, and 24 bases separated the two germline ends. CDR3 in DNA: TGTGCCAGCAGGGACCTCAAGAGGGAGAGGGGAGGCTACGAGCAGTACTTC. Its translation is CASRDLKRERGGYEQYF. The variable domain in full, completed from reference TRBV28 and TRBJ2-7, reads DVKVTQSSRYLVKRTGEKVFLECVQDMDHENMFWYRQDPGLGLRLIYFSYDVKMKEKGDIPEGYSVSREKKERFSLILESASTNQTSMYLCASRDLKRERGGYEQYFGPGTRLTVT.

The CDR3 is CASSGPGQADYGYTF. In DNA form, the CDR3 reads TGTGCCAGCAGTGGCCCCGGACAGGCCGACTATGGCTACACCTTC. J is TRBJ1-2 and V is TRBV2; 7 bases match TRBD1. The CDR3 has 15 amino acids. Trimming took 4 bases from V and 3 from J; bases not matched to a gene: 8. Germline values: CDR1 SNHLY, CDR2 FYNNEI. The full variable domain, completed using reference TRBV2 and TRBJ1-2, is EPEVTQTPSHQVTQMGQEVILRCVPISNHLYFYWYRQILGQKVEFLVSFYNNEISEKSEIFDDQFSVERPDGSNFTLKIRSTKLEDSAMYFCASSGPGQADYGYTFGSGTRLTVV.